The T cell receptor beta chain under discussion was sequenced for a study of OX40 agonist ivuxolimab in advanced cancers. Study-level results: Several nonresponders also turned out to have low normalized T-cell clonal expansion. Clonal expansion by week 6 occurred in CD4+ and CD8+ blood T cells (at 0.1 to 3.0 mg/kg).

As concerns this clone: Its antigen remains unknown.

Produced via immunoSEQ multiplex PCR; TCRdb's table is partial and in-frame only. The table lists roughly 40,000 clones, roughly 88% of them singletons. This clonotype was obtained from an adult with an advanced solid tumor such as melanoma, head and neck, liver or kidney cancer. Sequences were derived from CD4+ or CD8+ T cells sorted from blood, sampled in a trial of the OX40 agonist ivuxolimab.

CDR3: CAIQTALQETQYF. CDR3 nucleotides: TGCGCCATCCAGACCGCCTTACAAGAGACCCAGTACTTC. V is TRBV10-1 and J is TRBJ2-5, with no clear D. The length of the CDR3 is 13 residues. Trimming removed 10 bases at V and 2 bases at J, with 14 bases between. Germline V lookup: CDR1 WNHNN, CDR2 SYGVQD (reference sequence).